The 15 T cell receptor beta chains given below trace back to one sample, sequenced in a study of identical twins' blood T cells. TCRdb ran MiXCR on the 5' RACE reads and lists one entry per CDR3 protein. Of 400,000 or so distinct CDR3 sequences in the sample, around 30% were seen once. The material sequenced was PBMCs. The receptors were sampled from a woman between 18 and 55 years old in good health.

In this sample, this clonotype turned up many times. V is TRBV27 and J is TRBJ1-4; no definite D call. With 3 bases removed from V and 8 bases from J, the gap between germline ends came to 16 bases. Germline V gene sequence: CDR1 MNHEY, CDR2 SMNVEV (reference sequence). This CDR3 is built from 15 residues. The DNA of the CDR3 is TGTGCCAGCAGTTTTCGACCGGCAACGGGGGAAAAACTGTTTTTT. As protein: CASSFRPATGEKLFF.

The chain uses TRBV28 and TRBJ1-6; D perhaps matches TRBD1 (5 bases). The CDR3 runs 14 residues. Trimming stripped 7 bases from V and 7 bases from J, with 14 bases between. Germline V gene sequence: CDR1 MDHEN, CDR2 SYDVKM. Here the CDR3 reads CASIQDWGNSPLHF. DNA for the CDR3: TGTGCCAGCATTCAAGACTGGGGGAATTCACCCCTCCACTTT.

The CDR3 loop is CASRRAGDNEKLFF. CDR3 DNA: TGTGCCAGCCGGCGAGCTGGGGATAATGAAAAACTGTTTTTT. The V and J genes are TRBV7-9 and TRBJ1-4; D gene ambiguous. V was trimmed by 8 bases and J by 4 bases, leaving 14 bases between them. Germline CDR1 SEHNR, CDR2 FQNEAQ (reference sequence). This CDR3 contains 14 residues.

The chain carries TRBV20-1 and TRBJ2-5; 8 bases align to TRBD1. In germline, CDR1 is DFQATT, CDR2 SNEGSKA (reference sequence). V gave up 5 bases and J gave up 2 bases; unmatched junction bases: 7. The length of the CDR3 is 14 residues. The CDR3 sequence is CSAPTGGIQETQYF. In DNA, the CDR3 is TGCAGTGCTCCAACAGGGGGAATTCAAGAGACCCAGTACTTC.

The chain joins TRBV19 to TRBJ1-5, with a weak D call TRBD1 (5 bases). Per the germline V gene, CDR1 is LNHDA and CDR2 is SQIVND (reference sequence). The V and J ends lost 6 bases and 7 bases respectively, with 10 bases between them. The CDR3 extends over 12 amino acids. Here the CDR3 DNA reads TGTGCCAGTAGACAGGTAGGACAGCCCCAGCATTTT. Amino acids: CASRQVGQPQHF.

The CDR3 coding sequence is TGTGCCAGCAGCCCAAGACAGGGGCAGAACACTGAAGCTTTCTTT. It specifies CASSPRQGQNTEAFF. The rearrangement links TRBV7-2 to TRBJ1-1; 8 nucleotides line up with TRBD1. CDR3 length: 15 residues. V shed 5 bases and J 1 base; nucleotides not matched to a gene: 6. The germline CDR1 and CDR2 sequences are SGHTA and FQGNSA.

This clonotype was detected many times. The chain uses TRBV29-1 and TRBJ1-5; D is unresolved. CDR1 and CDR2 from the germline V gene are SQVTM and ANQGSEA. The ends were cut back, 7 bases at V and 6 bases at J, with 16 bases in the middle. CDR3 length: 13 amino acids. CDR3 sequence reads: CSALPGFGQPQHF. CDR3 DNA sequence: TGCAGCGCCCTGCCGGGGTTCGGTCAGCCCCAGCATTTT.

The genes are TRBV5-1 and TRBJ2-1, with D possibly matching TRBD2 (6 bases). V lost 2 bases, J lost 5 bases, and 8 bases lay in between. CDR1 SGHRS and CDR2 YFSETQ come from the germline V gene. The CDR3 loop spans 13 amino acids. DNA of the CDR3: TGCGCCAGCAGCTTTAGCGGAAACAATGAGCAGTTCTTC. Protein product: CASSFSGNNEQFF.

Concerning this clonotype itself: Since a much larger clone is just one base distant, this may be a read error. The chain is built from TRBV6-6 and TRBJ2-7, with 7 bases matching TRBD2. Germline V CDR1 and CDR2: MNHNY, SVGAGI (reference sequence). This CDR3 is 13 amino acids long. This CDR3 reads CASRGTNAHEQCF. DNA of the CDR3: TGTGCCAGCCGAGGGACTAATGCTCACGAGCAGTGCTTC.

This clonotype was seen only a few times. The rearrangement links TRBV6-5 to TRBJ2-2; the D is unclear. The V gene lost 10 bases and the J gene lost 7 bases, with 22 bases spanning the gap. CDR1 MNHEY and CDR2 SVGAGI come from the germline V gene. The CDR3 is 15 residues long. For the CDR3, the DNA is TGTGCCACCCGAAGAACCAGACGGATTAGCGGGGAGCTGTTTTTT. Protein: CATRRTRRISGELFF.

This chain links TRBV4-3 with TRBJ2-2; 9 bases are shared with TRBD2. Germline V gene data show CDR1 as LGHNA and CDR2 as YSLEER. The length of the CDR3 is 14 residues. V lost 0 bases, J lost 15 bases, and 8 bases stayed unmatched. The CDR3 DNA is TGCGCCAGCAGCCAAGATAGTAGCGGGAGTTCAATGTTTTTT. Encoded protein: CASSQDSSGSSMFF.

The CDR3 region is CSANAGISTNEKLFF. DNA for the CDR3: TGCAGTGCAAACGCAGGAATTTCAACTAATGAAAAACTGTTTTTT. V gene TRBV20-1 combines with J gene TRBJ1-4; D uncertain. Germline V gives CDR1 DFQATT, CDR2 SNEGSKA (reference sequence). This CDR3 is built from 15 residues. V was pared by 6 bases and J by 0 bases, with 14 bases between.

J is TRBJ1-4 and V is TRBV11-2; no clear D. From germline, CDR1 is SGHAT and CDR2 FQNNGV. The CDR3 has 15 amino acids. V gave up 1 base and J gave up 5 bases, with 11 bases separating them. The CDR3 sequence: CASSLADQKNEKLFF. DNA for the CDR3: TGTGCCAGCAGCTTAGCGGACCAGAAGAATGAAAAACTGTTTTTT.

Many counts were recorded for this clonotype. The chain carries TRBV10-3 and TRBJ1-3, with TRBD1 identical over 8 bases. V was pared by 6 bases and J by 0 bases, with 4 bases of the junction left unmatched. This CDR3 comprises 15 residues. Germline assignment: CDR1 ENHRY and CDR2 SYGVKD. This CDR3 is CAISPGQASGNTIYF. CDR3 DNA sequence: TGTGCCATCAGCCCGGGACAGGCCTCTGGAAACACCATATATTTT.

The V and J genes are TRBV12-3 or TRBV12-4 and TRBJ1-1; TRBD1 matches at 7 bases. This CDR3 spans 14 amino acids. The V segment lost 6 bases and the J segment 1 base; nucleotides outside the gene matches: 5. CDR3 amino acids: CASRPGTANTEAFF. CDR3 DNA: TGTGCCAGCAGACCAGGGACAGCGAACACTGAAGCTTTCTTT.